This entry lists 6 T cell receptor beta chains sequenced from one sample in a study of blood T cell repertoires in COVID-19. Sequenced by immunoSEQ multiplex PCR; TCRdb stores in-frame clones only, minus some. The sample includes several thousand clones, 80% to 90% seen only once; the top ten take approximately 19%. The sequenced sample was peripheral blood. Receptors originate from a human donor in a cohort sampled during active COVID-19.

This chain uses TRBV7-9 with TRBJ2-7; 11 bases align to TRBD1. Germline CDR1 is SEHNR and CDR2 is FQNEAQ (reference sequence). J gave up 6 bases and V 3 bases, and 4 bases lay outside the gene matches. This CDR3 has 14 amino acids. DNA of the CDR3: TGTGCCAGCAGCTTCCCCGGACAGGGGGCCGAGCAGTACTTC. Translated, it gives CASSFPGQGAEQYF.

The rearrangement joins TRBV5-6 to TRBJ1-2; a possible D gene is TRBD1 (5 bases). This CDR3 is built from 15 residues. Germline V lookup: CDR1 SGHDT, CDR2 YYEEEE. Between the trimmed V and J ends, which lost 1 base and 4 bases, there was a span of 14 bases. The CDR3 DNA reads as TGTGCCAGCAGCTTGCGGCCAGGGAACGGCTATGGCTACACCTTC. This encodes CASSLRPGNGYGYTF.

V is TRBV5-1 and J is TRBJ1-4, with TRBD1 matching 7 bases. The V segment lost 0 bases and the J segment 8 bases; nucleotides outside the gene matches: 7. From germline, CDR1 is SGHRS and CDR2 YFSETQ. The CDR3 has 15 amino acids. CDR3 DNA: TGCGCCAGCAGCTTGGGTACAGGGGCATGGGAAAAACTGTTTTTT. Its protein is CASSLGTGAWEKLFF.

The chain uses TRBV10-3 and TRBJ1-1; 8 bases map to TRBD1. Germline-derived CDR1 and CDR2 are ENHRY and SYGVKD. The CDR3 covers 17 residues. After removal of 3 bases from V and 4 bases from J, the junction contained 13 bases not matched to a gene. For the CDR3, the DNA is TGTGCCATCAGTGAACTCCAGGGGGCGAGTCTCAGCACTGAAGCTTTCTTT. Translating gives CAISELQGASLSTEAFF.

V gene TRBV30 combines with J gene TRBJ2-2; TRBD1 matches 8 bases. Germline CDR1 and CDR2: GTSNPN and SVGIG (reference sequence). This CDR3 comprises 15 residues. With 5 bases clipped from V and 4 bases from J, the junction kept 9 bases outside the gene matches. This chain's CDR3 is CAWDPGTGGTGELFF. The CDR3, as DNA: TGTGCCTGGGACCCCGGGACAGGTGGCACCGGGGAGCTGTTTTTT. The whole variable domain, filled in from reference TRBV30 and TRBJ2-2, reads SQTIHQWPATLVQPVGSPLSLECTVEGTSNPNLYWYRQAAGRGLQLLFYSVGIGQISSEVPQNLSASRPQDRQFILSSKKLLLSDSGFYLCAWDPGTGGTGELFFGEGSRLTVL.

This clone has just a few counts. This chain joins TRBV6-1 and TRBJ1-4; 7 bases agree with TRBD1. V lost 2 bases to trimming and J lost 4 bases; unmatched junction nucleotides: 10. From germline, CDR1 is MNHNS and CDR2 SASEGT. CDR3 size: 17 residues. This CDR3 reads CASSEPIPGQINEKLFF. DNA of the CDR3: TGTGCCAGCAGTGAACCGATCCCGGGACAGATTAATGAAAAACTGTTTTTT.